The next 19 T cell receptor beta chains were all read from a single sample in a study of T cell repertoires in aging, cancer and after chemotherapy. Multiplex touch-down PCR with TRB-A/B primers amplified rearranged V-D-J TRB sequences. TCRdb reanalysed the multiplex PCR reads using MiXCR and keeps one entry per CDR3 protein. The data show some 19,000 distinct CDR3 sequences, with about 37% seen just once and 17% held by the top ten. Amplification of TCR beta used genomic DNA extracted from peripheral blood. The sample was blood. The receptors originated from a human donor with a solid tumor.

This clonotype was counted only a few times. The rearrangement joins TRBV29-1 to TRBJ1-1; no firm D call. The CDR3 runs 13 residues. Germline CDR1 is SQVTM and CDR2 is ANQGSEA. The V and J ends lost 0 bases and 0 bases respectively, with 5 bases between them. The CDR3 bases are TGCAGCGTTGAAGAGCTCCTGAACACTGAAGCTTTCTTT. It encodes CSVEELLNTEAFF.

This clonotype was counted a few times. The chain carries TRBV6-1 and TRBJ2-5, with 10 bases that match TRBD2. Germline V gives CDR1 MNHNS, CDR2 SASEGT. V was pared by 6 bases and J by 1 base, with 2 bases of the junction left unmatched. The CDR3 covers 14 residues. CDR3 sequence: CASSSSGSQETQYF. As DNA, the CDR3 is TGTGCCAGCAGCTCTAGCGGGAGCCAAGAGACCCAGTACTTC.

The rearrangement joins TRBV5-1 to TRBJ2-2; D possibly corresponds to TRBD1 (5 bases). Trimming left V 6 bases short and J 4 bases short, with 10 bases between. CDR3 length: 13 amino acids. CDR1 is SGHRS, CDR2 YFSETQ, per germline. The CDR3 region is CASTQGSTGELFF. In DNA, the CDR3 is TGCGCCAGCACCCAGGGAAGCACCGGGGAGCTGTTTTTT.

This clonotype has more than one count but fewer than ten. The chain employs TRBV18 and TRBJ2-7, with D perhaps TRBD1 or TRBD2 (5 bases each). The V and J ends lost 4 bases and 7 bases respectively, with 26 bases between them. This CDR3 has 17 residues. The germline V gene encodes CDR1 KGHSH and CDR2 LQKENI. CDR3 protein: CASSLRRDGFNAGEQYF. For the CDR3, the DNA is TGTGCCAGCTCACTCCGACGGGACGGGTTTAACGCTGGAGAGCAGTACTTC.

J is TRBJ2-1 and V is TRBV5-1, with 8 positions matching TRBD1. This CDR3 comprises 16 residues. V gave up 0 bases and J gave up 2 bases; unmatched junction bases: 4. In germline, CDR1 is SGHRS, CDR2 YFSETQ. In nucleotides, the CDR3 is TGCGCCAGCAGCTTGGAGCAGGGGGCTGCCTACAATGAGCAGTTCTTC. It translates to CASSLEQGAAYNEQFF.

The chain employs TRBV7-2 and TRBJ2-1; D remains ambiguous. CDR1 and CDR2 from the germline V gene are SGHTA and FQGNSA. CDR3 length: 14 residues. V gave up 5 bases and J gave up 3 bases, with 11 bases separating them. In DNA, the CDR3 is TGTGCCAGCAGCCGACGTGCCTACTACAATGAGCAGTTCTTC. Amino acid sequence: CASSRRAYYNEQFF.

This clonotype is labeled medium-sized. The chain employs TRBV6-4 and TRBJ2-2; 7 bases line up with TRBD2. After removal of 0 bases from V and 4 bases from J, the junction contained 5 bases not matched to a gene. Germline-derived CDR1 and CDR2 are MRHNA and SNTAGT. The CDR3 loop spans 16 amino acids. The CDR3 protein is CASSDSPSGATGELFF. The CDR3 bases are TGTGCCAGCAGTGACTCCCCTAGCGGAGCCACCGGGGAGCTGTTTTTT.

This clonotype was observed a handful of times. The chain combines TRBV12-3 or TRBV12-4 with TRBJ1-3; D is uncertain. The CDR3 is made up of 15 amino acids. V dropped 8 bases and J dropped 3 bases, with 17 bases sitting between them. This CDR3 is CASEVSATDGNTIYF. The CDR3 coding sequence is TGTGCCAGCGAAGTTTCGGCGACTGATGGAAACACCATATATTTT.

This clonotype has only a few counts. The rearrangement links TRBV7-6 to TRBJ2-5; a possible D gene is TRBD2 (7 bases). V was cut by 5 bases and J by 10 bases, with 17 bases left in between. This CDR3 contains 13 residues. The V gene's germline CDR1 is SGHVS and CDR2 FNYEAQ. The CDR3 here is CASSPAGQDYQYF. As DNA, the CDR3 is TGTGCCAGCAGCCCAGCGGGACAAGATTACCAGTACTTC.

The chain employs TRBV11-2 and TRBJ1-1; a weak D match, TRBD1 (5 bases). The germline V gene has CDR1 SGHAT and CDR2 FQNNGV. Trimming cost V 5 bases and J 5 bases, with 12 bases left between them. The CDR3 loop spans 13 amino acids. The CDR3 sequence: CASSPGAQTEAFF. The CDR3 DNA is TGTGCCAGCAGCCCCGGGGCACAGACTGAAGCTTTCTTT.

The chain joins TRBV6-1 to TRBJ1-3; D unclear. CDR1 and CDR2 from the germline V gene are MNHNS and SASEGT. There are 13 residues in the CDR3. V lost 4 bases to trimming and J lost 0 bases, with 4 bases between them. DNA of the CDR3: TGTGCCAGCAGTGGAGACTCTGGAAACACCATATATTTT. Amino acids: CASSGDSGNTIYF.

The chain has TRBV20-1 and TRBJ2-7; tentative D call: TRBD1 (5 bases). The CDR3 is 13 amino acids. Germline V gives CDR1 DFQATT, CDR2 SNEGSKA (reference sequence). Trimming shortened V by 6 bases and J by 4 bases, and 16 bases separated the two germline ends. The CDR3 region has the DNA TGCAGTGCCCGAGACAGCCTAACTTACGAGCAGTACTTC. Encoded protein: CSARDSLTYEQYF.

The chain is built from TRBV19 and TRBJ1-5, with 8 bases that match TRBD1. Losses at the gene ends were 5 bases for V and 10 bases for J; bases not matched to a gene: 4. Germline V gene sequence: CDR1 LNHDA, CDR2 SQIVND (reference sequence). This CDR3 is 12 amino acids long. The CDR3 DNA follows: TGTGCCAGTAGTTACAGGGGGGGTCCCCAGCATTTT. Translated: CASSYRGGPQHF.

The V and J genes are TRBV12-3 or TRBV12-4 and TRBJ2-7; 12 nucleotides agree with TRBD2. J was trimmed by 3 bases and V by 4 bases; bases with no gene match: 4. The CDR3 has 15 amino acids. As DNA, the CDR3 is TGTGCCAGCAGTTCCGGACTAGCGGGAAACTACGAGCAGTACTTC. This sequence encodes CASSSGLAGNYEQYF.

This clonotype was found a few times. The V call is TRBV6-4, the J call TRBJ1-6; D is undetermined. From germline, CDR1 is MRHNA and CDR2 SNTAGT. The germline V and J ends were trimmed by 6 bases and 5 bases, with 14 bases remaining between them. The CDR3 sequence is 15 residues long. In DNA, the CDR3 is TGTGCCAGCAGACACGGACGCGGCCATAATTCACCCCTCCACTTT. It encodes CASRHGRGHNSPLHF.

This clonotype was observed a single time. The rearrangement uses TRBV12-3 or TRBV12-4 and TRBJ1-1; D call uncertain. Between the trimmed V and J ends, which lost 7 bases and 4 bases, there was a span of 16 bases. CDR3 size: 14 residues. The CDR3 DNA is TGTGCCAGCACCCAGATGTCTGGGATCACTGAAGCTTTCTTT. Its protein product is CASTQMSGITEAFF.

This clonotype was seen a few times. The V gene is TRBV27, the J gene TRBJ2-7; TRBD1 matches 12 bases. The CDR3 has 14 amino acids. V shed 6 bases and J 5 bases; nucleotides not matched to a gene: 5. Looked up from germline, CDR1 is MNHEY and CDR2 is SMNVEV (reference sequence). CDR3 bases: TGTGCCAGCAGGGGGACAGGGGGCCCCCACGAGCAGTACTTC. Translation gives CASRGTGGPHEQYF.

This clonotype was observed a handful of times. J is TRBJ2-1 and V is TRBV5-5; D uncertain. Germline V lookup: CDR1 SGHKS, CDR2 YYEKEE (reference sequence). This CDR3 spans 13 amino acids. Trimming took off 7 bases at V and 8 bases at J, with 16 bases between the two ends. The CDR3 DNA follows: TGTGCCAGCTCGGCGGCTACACCCGATGAGCAGTTCTTC. The encoded protein is CASSAATPDEQFF.

The J gene is TRBJ2-1, the V gene TRBV19; the D is unclear. With 0 bases removed from V and 8 bases from J, the gap between germline ends came to 8 bases. The CDR3 length is 13 residues. The germline V gene encodes CDR1 LNHDA and CDR2 SQIVND (reference sequence). CDR3 nucleotide sequence: TGTGCCAGTAGTATAGATGGGCCCGATGAGCAGTTCTTC. As protein: CASSIDGPDEQFF.